Below, one T cell receptor beta chain is given with its context. What it binds is unknown. The sample is drawn from a study of shared clonotypes between healthy human individuals. The study, taken as a whole, reports: Measured sharing among donors was expected to vary with sequencing depth.

The method was immunoSEQ multiplex PCR; TCRdb's version includes in-frame clones alone and lacks a portion of them. This table holds fewer than 400,000 clones, around 72% found once. CDR1 and CDR2 (germline): LGHNA, YSLEER. The CDR3 spans 15 residues. V was cut by 2 bases and J by 3 bases, with 13 bases left in between. The material sequenced was memory CD4+ T cells sorted from blood. This sample's subset: CD45RA-negative fraction. The TCR was taken from a young man in good health. This chain uses TRBV4-3 with TRBJ1-1, with D unresolved. The DNA for the CDR3 is TGCGCCAGCAGCCAAAGGCCCACGGGCTACACTGAAGCTTTCTTT. This sequence encodes CASSQRPTGYTEAFF.